These T cell receptor beta chains were read from a single sample in a study of T cell repertoires in cytomegalovirus infection. TCRdb called the reads again in MiXCR, with one record for every CDR3 protein. In the table there are about 500,000 distinct CDR3 sequences, more than 30% of which are singletons. Their cognate antigens are unknown. Specimen: cultured PBMCs, collected from culture after CMV antigen stimulation. All receptors come from a human donor in good health (CMV status not recorded). Some clones in this sample may be carry-over from other donors' samples. CDR3s include the opening cysteine and the closing phenylalanine or tryptophan. Some rows mark clone size as missing; the rest say once, few, many or name a class of expanded clone.

v_gene,abundance,CDR3aa
TRBV19,NA,CASSPLGGLAGGHRTDTQYF
TRBV29-1,NA,CSAITMLGNTIYF
TRBV20-1,NA,CSAPRGPEAFF
TRBV28,few,CASSSRDRGHEQFF
TRBV27,NA,CASSSYKTGGHTDTQYF
TRBV5-4,NA,CASSSTVARNGAFF
TRBV19,NA,CASTARTGGTEAFF
TRBV24-1,NA,CATSDDSASGDEQFF
TRBV7-2,NA,CASSSRTGGVYEQYF
TRBV27,few,CASRQSKGWGGNQPQHF
TRBV6-2/TRBV6-3,NA,CGSHSGSEDSNEQFF
TRBV7-3,NA,CASSLRPGGIGDTQYF
TRBV4-1,NA,CASSQGTVNEQFF
TRBV20-1,NA,CSASGRAGDEQFF
TRBV7-6,NA,CASSKGLAGGPYTDTQYF
TRBV24-1,NA,CVTGANQPQHF
TRBV7-2,many,CASSLLGGSSYNEQFF
TRBV20-1,NA,CSATVGNSNQPQHF
TRBV15,NA,CATSRDKYGYTF
TRBV18,NA,CASSPPEGETQYF
TRBV4-2,NA,CASSRTGTSGYNEQFF
TRBV12-3/TRBV12-4,NA,CASSLAGGYEQFF
TRBV3-1,NA,CASSQGQYRNTIYF
TRBV4-1,few,CASSQDWAPSGHTDTQYF
TRBV7-3,NA,CASSIGREDTQYF
TRBV7-8,many,CASSWDNTYEQYF
TRBV27,NA,CASSLFGTRNTEAFF
TRBV12-3/TRBV12-4,NA,CASTRTGENYGYTF
TRBV6-1,many,CASKGHDATNEKLFF
TRBV6-2/TRBV6-3,few,CASSSPDTPATTEAFF
TRBV5-3,NA,CASSSGRTYTQYF
TRBV7-8,many,CASSLGIRGEQYF
TRBV7-9,NA,CASSAEKGQGSSGANVLTF
TRBV7-9,once,CASSQGHSGTNALTF
TRBV2,NA,CASNQGIDTQYF
TRBV5-1,NA,CASSLGNWGNEKLFF
TRBV20-1,few,CSARDQGAPGNEQFF
TRBV19,NA,CASNGLTNEKLFF
TRBV18,NA,CASSPLGGAALRERSNQPQHF
TRBV4-1,NA,CASSQVQGRGEGYTF
TRBV5-4,NA,CASSLLGRANTGELFF
TRBV19,NA,CASKKDLSGYGYTF
TRBV18,few,CASSPEAPGAHGNQPQHF
TRBV11-2,few,CASSFEPGTSGRQYTQYF
TRBV19,few,CATKSRLAGSSTDTQYF
TRBV4-1,NA,CASSQVSSQVEQFF
TRBV6-5,many,CASTLTGGAWPFYGYTF